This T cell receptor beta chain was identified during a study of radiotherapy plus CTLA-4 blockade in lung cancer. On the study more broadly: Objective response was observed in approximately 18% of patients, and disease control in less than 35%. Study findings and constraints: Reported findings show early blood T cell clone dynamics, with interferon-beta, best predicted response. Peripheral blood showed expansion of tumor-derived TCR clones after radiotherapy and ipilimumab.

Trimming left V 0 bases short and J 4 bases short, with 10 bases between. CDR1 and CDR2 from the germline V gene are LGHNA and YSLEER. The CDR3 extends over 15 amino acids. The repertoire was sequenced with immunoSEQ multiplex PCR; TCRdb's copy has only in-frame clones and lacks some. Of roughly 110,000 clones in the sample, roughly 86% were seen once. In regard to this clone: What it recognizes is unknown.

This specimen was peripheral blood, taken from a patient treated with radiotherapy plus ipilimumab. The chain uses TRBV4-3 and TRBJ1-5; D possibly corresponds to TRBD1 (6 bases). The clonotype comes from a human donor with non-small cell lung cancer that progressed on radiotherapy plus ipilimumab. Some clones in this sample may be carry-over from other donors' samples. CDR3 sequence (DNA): TGCGCCAGCAGCCAAGATGGCCAGGGGAATCAGCCCCAGCATTTT. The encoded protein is CASSQDGQGNQPQHF.